The clone carrying this TCR beta chain was seen many times. Its antigen is currently unknown. Trimming shortened V by 3 bases and J by 1 base, and 15 bases separated the two germline ends. CDR3 length: 16 amino acids. Germline-derived CDR1 and CDR2 are SGHRS and YFSETQ. For TCRbeta, the library was prepared with unique molecular identifiers. From the PCR reads, TCRdb called clonotypes with MiXCR, one entry per CDR3 protein. The repertoire holds 100,000 or so distinct CDR3 sequences, with roughly 6% as singletons. The entry originates in a study of T-cell reconstitution after alpha-beta-depleted transplantation in children. Study-level findings and limits: T-cell counts and diversity at one year post-transplant came mainly from newly produced T cells. At day 60, the high TCRbeta diversity found in some patients originated from recipient T cells and thymic progenitors that had survived. Expanded graft clones, several hundred of them, were reportedly the source of alpha-beta T cells about two months after transplant.

This sequence was found in a female patient aged 2-10 years who had a stem cell transplant for Fanconi anemia, so the T cells may come from the graft donor. V and J are TRBV5-1 and TRBJ2-3; D ambiguous. Specimen: PBMCs, mostly from graft donor cells, collected 60 days after TCRalphabeta/CD19-depleted stem cell transplant. The CDR3 loop is CASSSNTNARTDTQYF. CDR3 sequence (DNA): TGCGCCAGCAGCTCGAACACCAACGCCCGCACAGATACGCAGTATTTT.